Following are 2 T cell receptor beta chains from one sample sequenced in a study of tumor and adjacent non-tumor tissue in lung cancer. The template was RNA from unsorted bulk tissue. TCRbeta libraries were built with three rounds of nested PCR, modified from ARM-PCR. TCRdb ran MiXCR on the multiplex PCR reads and lists one entry per CDR3 protein. The repertoire consists of some 93,000 distinct CDR3 sequences, with less than 80% occurring once and the leading ten covering around 18%. Sample: lung tumor tissue. The receptors shown here come from a man between 60 and 75 years old with non-small cell lung cancer.

Note on this clonotype: The germline gene is not matched at one end of the junction; a read error may be the cause. J is TRBJ2-1 and V is TRBV11-1, with 12 nucleotides matching TRBD2. CDR1 and CDR2 (germline): SGHAT, FQDESV (reference sequence). The CDR3 has 16 amino acids. In nucleotides, the CDR3 is TGTGCCGGCAGCCCTCGCTCGACTAGCGGGGGATATGGGCAGTTCTTC. It encodes CAGSPRSTSGGYGQFF.

The sample holds a few counts of this clonotype. A read error is possible here, since a much larger clone lies one base away. The chain joins TRBV29-1 to TRBJ1-1; 7 bases align to TRBD1. CDR3 length: 13 amino acids. J gave up 1 base and V 6 bases, and 5 bases lay outside the gene matches. From germline, CDR1 is SQVTM and CDR2 ANQGSEA. CDR3 sequence: CSVVDRANTEAFF. For the CDR3, the DNA is TGCAGCGTGGTCGACAGGGCGAACACTGAAGCTTTCTTT.